The sequence of this TCR beta chain was determined in a study of cytomegalovirus exposure and HLA in healthy donors. The PCR contained 60 Vbeta and 13 Jbeta primers. TCRdb keeps only in-frame clones here, not all; method: immunoSEQ multiplex PCR. The repertoire holds approximately 200,000 clones, with roughly 84% as singletons. Participants comprised healthy donors of bone marrow. This receptor was taken from a boy aged 5-17 years in good health and CMV-seronegative. Sequencing used PBMCs.

The CDR3: CASSPLAGGNTDTQYF. The CDR3 coding sequence is TGTGCCAGCAGTCCACTAGCGGGAGGTAATACAGATACGCAGTATTTT. This chain uses TRBV28 with TRBJ2-3, with 12 nucleotides matching TRBD2. Germline V CDR1 and CDR2: MDHEN, SYDVKM. Trimming cost V 5 bases and J 3 bases; bases outside gene matches: 6. This CDR3 contains 16 residues.